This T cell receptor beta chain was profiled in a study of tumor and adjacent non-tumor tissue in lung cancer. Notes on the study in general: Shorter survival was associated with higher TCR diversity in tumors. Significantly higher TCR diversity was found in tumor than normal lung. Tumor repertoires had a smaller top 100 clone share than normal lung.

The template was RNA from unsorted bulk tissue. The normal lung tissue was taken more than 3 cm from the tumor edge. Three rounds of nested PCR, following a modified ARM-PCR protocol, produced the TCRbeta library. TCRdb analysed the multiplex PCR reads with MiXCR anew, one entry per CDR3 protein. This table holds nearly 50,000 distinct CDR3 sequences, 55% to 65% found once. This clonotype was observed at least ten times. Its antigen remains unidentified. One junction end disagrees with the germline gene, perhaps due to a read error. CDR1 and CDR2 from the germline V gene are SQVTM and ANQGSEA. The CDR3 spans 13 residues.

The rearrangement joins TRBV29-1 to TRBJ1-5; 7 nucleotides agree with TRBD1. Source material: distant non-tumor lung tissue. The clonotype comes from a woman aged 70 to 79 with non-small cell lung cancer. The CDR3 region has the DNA TGCGGCGTCGGGACAGTTAACAATCAGCCCCAGCATTTT. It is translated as CGVGTVNNQPQHF.